The 29 T cell receptor beta chains given below trace back to one sample, sequenced in a study of metastatic and nonmetastatic thyroid tumors. Through MiXCR, TCRdb re-clonotyped the PCR reads. Found here are about 15,000 clones, about 21% of them singletons; the top ten hold roughly 14%. Thyroid surgery was performed in patients who had received no treatment beforehand. The specimen sequenced was blood. These receptors were collected from a female donor with papillary thyroid cancer or a benign thyroid nodule (not recorded which). Some clones in this sample may be carry-over from other donors' samples.

This clone appeared a few times. The chain uses TRBV19 and TRBJ1-6; tentative D call: TRBD1 (6 bases). CDR1 and CDR2 (germline): LNHDA, SQIVND (reference sequence). This CDR3 has 13 residues. Trimming removed 8 bases from V and 6 bases from J, with 11 bases in between. CDR3 region: CASAGTSNSPLHF. The DNA of the CDR3 is TGTGCCAGTGCCGGGACAAGTAATTCACCCCTCCACTTT.

Relative to its sample, this clone is medium-sized. V is TRBV27 and J is TRBJ1-2; 7 nucleotides match TRBD1. V was clipped by 6 bases and J by 0 bases; unmatched bases: 16. The CDR3 has 18 residues. The germline gives CDR1 MNHEY, CDR2 SMNVEV (reference sequence). CDR3 amino acids: CASSRAPGQTIANYGYTF. In nucleotides, the CDR3 is TGTGCCAGCAGCCGCGCCCCGGGACAGACAATAGCTAACTATGGCTACACCTTC.

By sample fraction, this clone is medium-sized. The chain carries TRBV10-3 and TRBJ2-2; 14 positions match TRBD2. The J segment lost 7 bases and the V segment lost 7 bases, leaving 8 bases of the junction unmatched. The CDR3 covers 16 residues. Germline values: CDR1 ENHRY, CDR2 SYGVKD. For the CDR3, the DNA is TGTGCCATCAAAGCCGGGACTAGCGGGAGTGGCGGGGAGCTGTTTTTT. It yields the protein CAIKAGTSGSGGELFF.

This rearrangement joins TRBV30 to TRBJ1-5; maybe TRBD1 (5 bases). The V gene lost 5 bases and the J gene lost 5 bases, with 13 bases spanning the gap. The germline CDR1 and CDR2 sequences are GTSNPN and SVGIG (reference sequence). This CDR3 has 13 residues. This CDR3 reads CAWQGKGYQPQHF. In nucleotides, the CDR3 is TGTGCCTGGCAGGGTAAGGGCTATCAGCCCCAGCATTTT.

This clone is categorized as medium-sized (0.01 to 0.1%). The rearrangement joins TRBV6-8 to TRBJ1-6; D unresolved. Germline-derived CDR1 and CDR2 are MNHGY and SAAAGT. The CDR3 runs 14 residues. Trimming took off 6 bases at V and 0 bases at J, with 6 bases between the two ends. This chain's CDR3 is CASSLDSYNSPLHF. The CDR3 nucleotides read TGTGCCAGCAGCCTAGACTCCTATAATTCACCCCTCCACTTT.

At least ten counts were recorded for this clone. The rearrangement joins TRBV30 to TRBJ1-6, with D uncertain. Looked up from germline, CDR1 is GTSNPN and CDR2 is SVGIG (reference sequence). The CDR3 runs 12 residues. V was clipped by 3 bases and J by 18 bases, with 18 bases between them. The CDR3 loop is CAWSDSTPVSHF. The CDR3 nucleotides are TGTGCCTGGAGCGACTCGACCCCAGTCTCCCACTTT.

This clone was counted ten times or more. V gene TRBV2 combines with J gene TRBJ1-4; D is uncertain. Germline CDR1 and CDR2: SNHLY and FYNNEI. Trimming removed 8 bases from V and 6 bases from J, with 10 bases in between. There are 12 residues in the CDR3. CDR3: CASGREDEKLFF. The CDR3 coding sequence is TGTGCCAGCGGGAGGGAAGATGAAAAACTGTTTTTT.

This clone was detected a few times. V and J are TRBV6-1 and TRBJ1-1; D unclear. The CDR3 spans 11 residues. Trimming pared 6 bases from V and 8 bases from J, leaving 10 bases between. Germline assignment: CDR1 MNHNS and CDR2 SASEGT. The CDR3 bases are TGTGCCAGCAGAATAACAGAAGAAGCTTTCTTT. Translated, it gives CASRITEEAFF.

This clone has just a few counts. The chain joins TRBV6-5 to TRBJ1-2; 9 nucleotides match TRBD1. Germline-derived CDR1 and CDR2 are MNHEY and SVGAGI. This CDR3 contains 16 residues. Losses at the gene ends were 0 bases for V and 6 bases for J; bases not matched to a gene: 8. The CDR3 loop is CASSYSTGQGSDGYTF. Here the CDR3 DNA reads TGTGCCAGCAGTTACTCGACCGGACAGGGGTCCGATGGCTACACCTTC.

The chain couples TRBV19 to TRBJ1-1, with D possibly being TRBD1 (5 bases). Germline CDR1 is LNHDA and CDR2 is SQIVND (reference sequence). V lost 6 bases and J 1 base, leaving 12 bases between the germline ends. This CDR3 comprises 14 residues. CDR3 sequence (DNA): TGTGCCAGTAGAACGCGGGGGGAGAACACTGAAGCTTTCTTT. Its protein product is CASRTRGENTEAFF.

There are many counts of this clone. This sequence joins TRBV9 and TRBJ2-1; D might be TRBD1 (5 bases). The CDR3 covers 15 residues. Germline V gene sequence: CDR1 SGDLS, CDR2 YYNGEE. Trimming cost V 4 bases and J 1 base, with 12 bases left between them. CDR3 DNA: TGTGCCAGCAGCCTCACAGGTGTATCCTACAATGAGCAGTTCTTC. Translated, it gives CASSLTGVSYNEQFF.

The rearrangement uses TRBV2 and TRBJ1-5, with 10 nucleotides matching TRBD1. After removal of 5 bases from V and 14 bases from J, the junction contained 18 bases not matched to a gene. CDR3 length: 16 residues. The germline CDR1 and CDR2 sequences are SNHLY and FYNNEI. Written as DNA, the CDR3 is TGTGCCAGCAGTCCTGACAGGGGGCCAGGCAATCAGACCAAGCATTTT. It translates to CASSPDRGPGNQTKHF.

The V gene is TRBV12-5, the J gene TRBJ1-2, with D perhaps TRBD1 (6 bases). The CDR3 totals 17 residues. Germline V gene lookup returns CDR1 LGHNT and CDR2 FRNRAP. Deletions cut 5 bases from V and 7 bases from J, with 26 bases between. The CDR3 sequence: CASGAFGRGRGFGGYTF. The CDR3 DNA sequence: TGTGCTAGTGGTGCTTTTGGCCGTGGCAGGGGATTCGGTGGCTACACCTTC.

The table lists this clone with many counts. This chain joins TRBV20-1 and TRBJ2-5; 11 bases fit TRBD1. There are 13 residues in the CDR3. The V gene end was trimmed by 5 bases and the J gene end by 5 bases; junction bases not matched to a gene: 4. Germline CDR1 is DFQATT and CDR2 is SNEGSKA (reference sequence). For the CDR3, the DNA is TGCAGTGCTCGGACAGGGGGCCACGAGACCCAGTACTTC. It translates to CSARTGGHETQYF.

The V and J genes are TRBV11-1 and TRBJ2-3; D remains unclear. This CDR3 region has 15 residues. Germline V lookup: CDR1 SGHAT, CDR2 FQDESV (reference sequence). Trimming pared 1 base from V and 5 bases from J, leaving 13 bases between. CDR3 in DNA: TGTGCCAGCAGCTTAGTCGGGTGGCTCTTAGATACGCAGTATTTT. Translated: CASSLVGWLLDTQYF.

At least ten counts were recorded for this clone. The chain joins TRBV7-3 to TRBJ2-3; TRBD2 might be the D (5 bases). V dropped 7 bases and J dropped 5 bases, with 13 bases sitting between them. This CDR3 comprises 13 residues. Germline V gene sequence: CDR1 SGHTA, CDR2 FQGTGA. The DNA for the CDR3 is TGTGCCAGCACCATGGATCGGGAAGATACGCAGTATTTT. It specifies CASTMDREDTQYF.

This clone is labeled as medium-sized. This chain joins TRBV24-1 and TRBJ2-1; no definite D call. The germline CDR1 and CDR2 sequences are KGHDR and SFDVKD. The length of the CDR3 is 12 residues. Trimming cost V 6 bases and J 7 bases, with 9 bases left between them. CDR3 sequence reads: CATSPFGNEQFF. The CDR3 DNA reads TGTGCCACCAGTCCTTTTGGGAATGAGCAGTTCTTC.

This clone is categorized as medium-sized. The V call is TRBV28, the J call TRBJ2-1, with D possibly TRBD2 on 7 matching bases. Trimming removed 4 bases from V and 9 bases from J, with 25 bases in between. The CDR3 is 17 amino acids. Germline CDR1 MDHEN, CDR2 SYDVKM. CDR3 residues: CASSSGTGGGSRGEQFF. As DNA, the CDR3 is TGTGCCAGCAGTTCTGGGACGGGGGGCGGGAGTAGGGGTGAGCAGTTCTTC.

This clone was seen more than once but under ten times. V usage is TRBV6-1 and J usage is TRBJ2-7, with 8 bases fitting TRBD1. The CDR3 spans 14 residues. Trimming cost V 5 bases and J 4 bases; bases outside gene matches: 7. CDR1 and CDR2 (germline): MNHNS, SASEGT. The CDR3 protein is CASSFRDRNYEQYF. The CDR3, as DNA: TGTGCCAGCAGTTTCCGGGACAGGAATTACGAGCAGTACTTC.

This clone is classed as medium-sized (0.01 to 0.1%). This sequence joins TRBV6-1 and TRBJ1-6; a weak D match, TRBD1 (6 bases). V lost 9 bases and J 7 bases, leaving 16 bases between the germline ends. Germline V gene sequence: CDR1 MNHNS, CDR2 SASEGT. This CDR3 region has 14 residues. The CDR3 DNA sequence: TGTGCCAGTAGACAAGGGGGGGCAAATTCACCCCTCCACTTT. Translating gives CASRQGGANSPLHF.

The chain is built from TRBV6-5 and TRBJ2-3; 9 bases line up with TRBD2. The CDR3 is 15 amino acids. V lost 1 base to trimming and J lost 6 bases; unmatched junction nucleotides: 5. CDR1 and CDR2 (germline): MNHEY, SVGAGI. The CDR3 here is CASSYLRGGRDTQYF. Written as DNA, the CDR3 is TGTGCCAGCAGTTACTTGCGGGGGGGCAGGGATACGCAGTATTTT.

CDR3 amino acids: CASSPGPDNQPQHF. The CDR3 DNA follows: TGTGCCAGCAGCCCAGGCCCCGACAATCAGCCCCAGCATTTT. This chain joins TRBV13 and TRBJ1-5; D gene ambiguous. The ends were cut back, 5 bases at V and 3 bases at J, with 11 bases in the middle. CDR1 is PRHDT, CDR2 FYEKMQ, per germline (reference sequence). This CDR3 has 14 residues.

In this sample, this clone turned up many times. The chain is built from TRBV20-1 and TRBJ1-2; 9 bases map to TRBD1. The CDR3 covers 13 residues. The V segment lost 6 bases and the J segment 5 bases; nucleotides outside the gene matches: 7. Germline lookup yields CDR1 DFQATT and CDR2 SNEGSKA (reference sequence). Written as DNA, the CDR3 is TGCAGTGCCAAACAGGGGGCCAAATATGGCTACACCTTC. Its translation is CSAKQGAKYGYTF.

This clone showed up just a few times. V usage is TRBV29-1 and J usage is TRBJ1-2; a weak D match, TRBD1 (5 bases). Germline loops: CDR1 SQVTM, CDR2 ANQGSEA. CDR3 length: 11 residues. Trimming took off 3 bases at V and 8 bases at J, with 10 bases between the two ends. Here the CDR3 DNA reads TGCAGCGTTGAGGGGGGAGGCGGCTACACCTTC. As protein: CSVEGGGGYTF.

In this sample, this clone turned up a few times. The chain recombines TRBV11-1 with TRBJ2-7, with D unresolved. Germline lookup yields CDR1 SGHAT and CDR2 FQDESV (reference sequence). V dropped 5 bases and J dropped 6 bases, with 23 bases sitting between them. The CDR3 sequence is 16 residues long. The CDR3 nucleotides read TGTGCCAGCAGCACCCGCTTGTTATACGTCGCCGGCGAGCAGTACTTC. Protein: CASSTRLLYVAGEQYF.

Details on this clone: Relative to the germline gene, one junction end is altered; a read error may explain this. The rearrangement links TRBV28 to TRBJ1-1; a possible D gene is TRBD1 (6 bases). CDR3 length: 12 amino acids. Germline CDR1 and CDR2: MDHEN and SYDVKM. The chain's CDR3 is CARSTTGQEALF. The CDR3 bases are TGTGCCAGGAGTACTACAGGGCAGGAGGCTTTATTT. Based on the CDR3 plus reference TRBV28 and TRBJ1-1, the full variable domain is DVKVTQSSRYLVKRTGEKVFLECVQDMDHENMFWYRQDPGLGLRLIYFSYDVKMKEKGDIPEGYSVSREKKERFSLILESASTNQTSMYLCARSTTGQEALFGQGTRLTVV.

This clone was seen a few times. This chain connects TRBV2 to TRBJ1-6; 9 positions agree with TRBD1. CDR3 length: 11 residues. Germline-derived CDR1 and CDR2 are SNHLY and FYNNEI. CDR3 sequence: CGQGGSSPLHF. The CDR3 DNA follows: TGTGGACAGGGGGGATCTTCACCCCTCCACTTT.

This clone was found many times. The chain combines TRBV20-1 with TRBJ2-5, with D unresolved. Trimming removed 0 bases from V and 0 bases from J, with 8 bases in between. The CDR3 extends over 14 amino acids. Germline V gives CDR1 DFQATT, CDR2 SNEGSKA (reference sequence). The CDR3 coding sequence is TGCAGTGCTAGAGAGCACAGCTACCAAGAGACCCAGTACTTC. Amino acid sequence: CSAREHSYQETQYF.

By share of the sample, this clone is medium-sized. The V and J genes are TRBV6-1 and TRBJ1-2; D possibly corresponds to TRBD1 (5 bases). V shed 4 bases and J shed 4 bases, with 10 bases lying between them. Germline CDR1 and CDR2: MNHNS and SASEGT. The CDR3 covers 13 residues. The DNA of the CDR3 is TGTGCCAGCAGTGGGGCAGGGCCCTATGGCTACACCTTC. This translates into CASSGAGPYGYTF.